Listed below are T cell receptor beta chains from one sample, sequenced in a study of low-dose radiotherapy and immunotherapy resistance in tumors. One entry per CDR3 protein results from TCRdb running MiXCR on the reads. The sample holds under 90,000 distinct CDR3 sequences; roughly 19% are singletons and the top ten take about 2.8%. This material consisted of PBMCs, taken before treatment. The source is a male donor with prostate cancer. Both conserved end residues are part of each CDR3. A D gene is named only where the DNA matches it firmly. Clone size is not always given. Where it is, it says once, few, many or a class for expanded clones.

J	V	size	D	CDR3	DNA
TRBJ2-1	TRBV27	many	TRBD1	CASSTSTGPLNEQFF	TGTGCCAGCAGCACCTCGACAGGGCCTTTAAATGAGCAGTTCTTC
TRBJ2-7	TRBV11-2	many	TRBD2	CASSTSGGGAYEQYF	TGTGCCAGCAGCACTAGCGGGGGGGGGGCCTACGAGCAGTACTTC
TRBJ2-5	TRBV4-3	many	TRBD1	CASSSRERGLGETQYF	TGCGCCAGCAGCTCCAGAGAGAGGGGGCTCGGGGAGACCCAGTACTTC
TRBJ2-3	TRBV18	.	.	CASSPARASTDTQYF	TGTGCCAGCTCACCCGCCAGAGCTAGCACAGATACGCAGTATTTT
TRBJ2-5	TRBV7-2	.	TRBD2	CASSLVAGGTQYF	TGTGCCAGCAGCTTGGTAGCGGGCGGAACCCAGTACTTC
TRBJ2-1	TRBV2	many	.	CASSRLVDEQFF	TGTGCCAGCTCGCGACTAGTGGATGAGCAGTTCTTC
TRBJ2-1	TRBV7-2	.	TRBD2	CASSLYRRGNYNEQFF	TGTGCCAGCAGCTTATATCGGCGGGGGAACTACAATGAGCAGTTCTTC
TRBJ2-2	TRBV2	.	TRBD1	CASMSGTANTGELFF	TGTGCCAGCATGTCAGGGACAGCGAACACCGGGGAGCTGTTTTTT
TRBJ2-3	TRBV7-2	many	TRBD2	CASSEVRASGRTDTQYF	TGTGCCAGCAGCGAGGTCAGGGCTAGCGGACGCACAGATACGCAGTATTTT
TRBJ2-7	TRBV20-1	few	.	CSAVRLGASSYEQYF	TGCAGTGCCGTTAGGTTGGGGGCATCCTCCTACGAGCAGTACTTC
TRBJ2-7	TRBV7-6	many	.	CASNSVGEHEQYF	TGTGCCAGCAATTCGGTTGGGGAACACGAGCAGTACTTC
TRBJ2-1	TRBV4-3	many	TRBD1	CASSPVDRAEQFF	TGCGCCAGCAGCCCAGTAGACAGGGCTGAGCAGTTCTTC
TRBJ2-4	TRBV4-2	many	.	CASSLDSVDSKNIQYF	TGTGCCAGCAGCCTTGATAGCGTGGATTCCAAAAACATTCAGTACTTC
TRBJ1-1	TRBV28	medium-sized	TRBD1	CASKSVGDRMNTEAFF	TGTGCCAGCAAATCGGTGGGGGACAGAATGAACACTGAAGCTTTCTTT
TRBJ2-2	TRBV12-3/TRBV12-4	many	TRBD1	CASTGTGAITGELFF	TGTGCCAGCACTGGGACAGGGGCAATAACCGGGGAGCTGTTTTTT
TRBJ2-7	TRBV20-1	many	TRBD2	CSARALAGGSYEQYF	TGCAGTGCTAGAGCTCTCGCGGGGGGGTCCTACGAGCAGTACTTC
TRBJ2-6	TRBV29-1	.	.	CSVGGGGYRNVLTF	TGCAGCGTCGGTGGTGGGGGCTACCGCAACGTCCTGACTTTC
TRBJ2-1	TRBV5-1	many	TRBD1	CASSLAVGQGYNEQFF	TGCGCCAGCAGCTTGGCCGTCGGACAGGGTTACAATGAGCAGTTCTTC
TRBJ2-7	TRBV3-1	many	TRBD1	CASSQVPTGVYEQYF	TGTGCCAGCAGCCAAGTTCCGACAGGGGTGTACGAGCAGTACTTC
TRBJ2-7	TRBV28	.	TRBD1	CASSPGQGSEQYF	TGTGCCAGCAGCCCGGGACAGGGGAGCGAGCAGTACTTC
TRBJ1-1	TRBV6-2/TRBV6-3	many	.	CASSFRLADTEAFF	TGTGCCAGCAGTTTCCGGTTGGCTGACACTGAAGCTTTCTTT
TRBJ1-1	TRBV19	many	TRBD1	CASRKDRGRNAEAFF	TGTGCCAGTAGAAAGGACAGGGGGCGCAACGCTGAAGCTTTCTTT
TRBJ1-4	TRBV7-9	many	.	CASSPQGGEKLFF	TGTGCCAGCAGTCCACAGGGTGGAGAAAAACTGTTTTTT
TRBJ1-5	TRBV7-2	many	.	CASSLAVGGSQPQHF	TGTGCCAGCAGCTTAGCGGTGGGGGGCTCTCAGCCCCAGCATTTT
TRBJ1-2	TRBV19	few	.	CASSIKGNYGYTF	TGTGCCAGTAGTATCAAGGGAAACTATGGCTACACCTTC
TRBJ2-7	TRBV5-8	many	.	CASIRGPGSYEQYF	TGTGCCAGCATTCGTGGTCCGGGATCCTACGAGCAGTACTTC
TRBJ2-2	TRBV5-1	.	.	CASSFGSVGGELFF	TGCGCCAGCAGCTTCGGGAGCGTCGGCGGGGAGCTGTTTTTT
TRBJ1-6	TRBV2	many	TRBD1	CASKETGGNSPLHF	TGTGCCAGCAAGGAGACAGGGGGTAATTCACCCCTCCACTTT
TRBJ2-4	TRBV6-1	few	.	CASTGWGNSSSISLYIQYF	TGTGCCAGCACCGGGTGGGGCAACAGCAGCTCTATTAGTCTGTACATTCAGTACTTC
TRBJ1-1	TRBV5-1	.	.	CASSLEWGTEAFF	TGCGCCAGCAGCTTGGAGTGGGGCACTGAAGCTTTCTTT